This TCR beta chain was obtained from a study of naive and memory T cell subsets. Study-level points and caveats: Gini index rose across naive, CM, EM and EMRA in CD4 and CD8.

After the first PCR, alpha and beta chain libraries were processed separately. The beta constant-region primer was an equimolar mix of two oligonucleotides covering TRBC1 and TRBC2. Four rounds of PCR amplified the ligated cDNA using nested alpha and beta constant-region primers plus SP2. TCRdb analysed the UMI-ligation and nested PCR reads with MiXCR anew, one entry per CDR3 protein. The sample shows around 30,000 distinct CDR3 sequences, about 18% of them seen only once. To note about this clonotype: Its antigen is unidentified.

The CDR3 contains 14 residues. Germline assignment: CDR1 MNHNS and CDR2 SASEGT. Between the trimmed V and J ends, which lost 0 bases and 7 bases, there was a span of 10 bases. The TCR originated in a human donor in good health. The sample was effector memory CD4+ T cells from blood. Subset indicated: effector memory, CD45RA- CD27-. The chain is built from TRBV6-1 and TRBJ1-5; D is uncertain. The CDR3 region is CASSEARVDQPQHF. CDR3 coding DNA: TGTGCCAGCAGTGAAGCAAGGGTAGACCAGCCCCAGCATTTT.